The 26 T cell receptor beta chains below come from one sample, sequenced in a study of OX40 agonist ivuxolimab in advanced cancers. Sequenced by immunoSEQ multiplex PCR; TCRdb stores in-frame clones only, minus some. This sample has around 50,000 clones, with about 87% found just once. The sample in question was CD4+ or CD8+ T cells sorted from blood, obtained in a trial of the OX40 agonist ivuxolimab. These receptors were taken from an adult with an advanced solid tumor such as melanoma, head and neck, liver or kidney cancer.

This chain connects TRBV6-5 to TRBJ1-1; D not certain. In germline, CDR1 is MNHEY, CDR2 SVGAGI. Trimming stripped 0 bases from V and 7 bases from J, with 12 bases between. CDR3 length equals 14 residues. CDR3 sequence: CASSYSRVLGEAFF. CDR3 DNA sequence: TGTGCCAGCAGTTACTCCCGCGTGTTGGGTGAAGCTTTCTTT.

V usage is TRBV28 and J usage is TRBJ2-2, with TRBD2 matching 14 bases. After removal of 6 bases from V and 4 bases from J, the junction contained 7 bases not matched to a gene. Germline V gene lookup returns CDR1 MDHEN and CDR2 SYDVKM. The CDR3 has 17 residues. The CDR3 DNA reads TGTGCCAGCAGAGGGACTAGCGGGAGTTCGGGCACCGGGGAGCTGTTTTTT. This gives the protein CASRGTSGSSGTGELFF.

This clone was found once. V gene TRBV18 combines with J gene TRBJ1-2, with 9 bases identical to TRBD1. Looked up from germline, CDR1 is KGHSH and CDR2 is LQKENI. Unmatched junction bases numbered 9, after V lost 0 bases and J lost 7 bases. The CDR3 sequence is 16 residues long. In DNA, the CDR3 is TGTGCCAGCTCACCACCCGGAACAGGGGGCGACTTTGGCTACACCTTC. Translated: CASSPPGTGGDFGYTF.

The V gene is TRBV30, the J gene TRBJ2-2; TRBD2 is a possible D gene (6 bases). Per germline, CDR1 GTSNPN and CDR2 SVGIG (reference sequence). This CDR3 has 14 amino acids. The V gene lost 5 bases and the J gene lost 3 bases, with 13 bases spanning the gap. The CDR3 region has the DNA TGTGCCTGGGGGGGTGGAGGGTACACCGGGGAGCTGTTTTTT. Protein product: CAWGGGGYTGELFF. Looking up the rest from reference TRBV30 and TRBJ2-2 gives the full variable domain: SQTIHQWPATLVQPVGSPLSLECTVEGTSNPNLYWYRQAAGRGLQLLFYSVGIGQISSEVPQNLSASRPQDRQFILSSKKLLLSDSGFYLCAWGGGGYTGELFFGEGSRLTVL.

The rearrangement links TRBV7-9 to TRBJ2-2; the D is unclear. The CDR3 contains 14 residues. Germline V gene data show CDR1 as SEHNR and CDR2 as FQNEAQ (reference sequence). V was trimmed by 5 bases and J by 4 bases, leaving 11 bases between them. In DNA, the CDR3 is TGTGCCAGCAGCGTACTGAGTCTCACCGGGGAGCTGTTTTTT. Encoded protein: CASSVLSLTGELFF.

V is TRBV19 and J is TRBJ1-1; 7 bases are shared with TRBD1. Germline V lookup: CDR1 LNHDA, CDR2 SQIVND (reference sequence). This CDR3 is built from 14 residues. V was pared by 7 bases and J by 5 bases, with 10 bases of the junction left unmatched. The DNA of the CDR3 is TGTGCCAGTACCCCAGGGGGGACACCGACTGAAGCTTTCTTT. Encoded protein: CASTPGGTPTEAFF. The full variable domain, rest sourced from reference TRBV19 and TRBJ1-1, is DGGITQSPKYLFRKEGQNVTLSCEQNLNHDAMYWYRQDPGQGLRLIYYSQIVNDFQKGDIAEGYSVSREKKESFPLTVTSAQKNPTAFYLCASTPGGTPTEAFFGQGTRLTVV.

This clone showed up just a few times. The genes are TRBV19 and TRBJ1-5; 8 nucleotides agree with TRBD1. Germline V lookup: CDR1 LNHDA, CDR2 SQIVND (reference sequence). With 6 bases clipped from V and 3 bases from J, the junction kept 4 bases outside the gene matches. This CDR3 has 14 amino acids. DNA of the CDR3: TGTGCCAGTAGCACGGGACAGGACAATCAGCCCCAGCATTTT. Protein sequence: CASSTGQDNQPQHF.

The chain links TRBV7-2 to TRBJ1-1, with TRBD1 identical over 9 bases. With V trimmed by 4 bases and J by 0 bases, 3 bases remained unmatched. Germline assignment: CDR1 SGHTA and CDR2 FQGNSA. This CDR3 has 15 amino acids. The CDR3 reads CASSSWTGVNTEAFF. In nucleotides, the CDR3 is TGTGCCAGCAGCTCCTGGACAGGGGTGAACACTGAAGCTTTCTTT.

The rearrangement joins TRBV5-1 to TRBJ2-7; 12 bases are shared with TRBD2. This CDR3 contains 15 residues. Trimming cost V 4 bases and J 3 bases; bases outside gene matches: 5. Germline V lookup: CDR1 SGHRS, CDR2 YFSETQ. CDR3 sequence (DNA): TGCGCCAGCAGCCCGGGACTAGCGGGTGACTACGAGCAGTACTTC. Protein: CASSPGLAGDYEQYF.

The V gene is TRBV5-1, the J gene TRBJ2-2; D is perhaps TRBD1 or TRBD2 (5 bases each). Germline assignment: CDR1 SGHRS and CDR2 YFSETQ. This CDR3 region has 15 residues. Trimming pared 3 bases from V and 2 bases from J, leaving 11 bases between. CDR3 nucleotide sequence: TGCGCCAGCAGCTGGACCGGGACCAACACCGGGGAGCTGTTTTTT. It codes for CASSWTGTNTGELFF.

This clone has a handful of counts. This chain connects TRBV10-2 to TRBJ1-1, with TRBD1 as a possible D gene (5 bases). The CDR3 loop spans 15 amino acids. CDR1 and CDR2 from the germline V gene are WSHSY and SAAADI. In DNA, the CDR3 is TGCGCGACTACCGCACGGCAGGGCGGGAACACTGAAGCTTTCTTT. Protein product: CATTARQGGNTEAFF.

The chain couples TRBV2 to TRBJ2-5; 7 positions agree with TRBD2. The germline V gene encodes CDR1 SNHLY and CDR2 FYNNEI. Trimming at V came to 7 bases and at J to 1 base, leaving 6 bases not matched to a gene. CDR3 length: 14 residues. This chain's CDR3 is CASTGREVQETQYF. For the CDR3, the DNA is TGTGCCAGCACAGGACGGGAGGTCCAAGAGACCCAGTACTTC. Full variable domain (rest looked up from reference TRBV2 and TRBJ2-5): EPEVTQTPSHQVTQMGQEVILRCVPISNHLYFYWYRQILGQKVEFLVSFYNNEISEKSEIFDDQFSVERPDGSNFTLKIRSTKLEDSAMYFCASTGREVQETQYFGPGTRLLVL.

This clone occurred once. Written as DNA, the CDR3 is TGTGCCTCGGAAGGGACAGGGAACACCGGGGAGCTGTTTTTT. As protein: CASEGTGNTGELFF. This chain joins TRBV2 and TRBJ2-2; 8 nucleotides align to TRBD1. V gave up 11 bases and J gave up 1 base; unmatched junction bases: 6. CDR3 length equals 14 residues. Germline V gene lookup returns CDR1 SNHLY and CDR2 FYNNEI.

The chain couples TRBV6-5 to TRBJ2-2, with D possibly TRBD1 on 6 matching bases. This CDR3 contains 13 residues. CDR1 and CDR2 (germline): MNHEY, SVGAGI. The V end lost 7 bases, the J end lost 6 bases, and 12 bases lay between the germline ends. Here the CDR3 reads CASTGGQSGELFF. In DNA, the CDR3 is TGTGCCAGCACCGGCGGACAGTCCGGGGAGCTGTTTTTT.

The chain combines TRBV11-2 with TRBJ2-7, with no clear D. CDR3 length: 12 residues. V was trimmed by 1 base and J by 6 bases, leaving 7 bases between them. Germline lookup yields CDR1 SGHAT and CDR2 FQNNGV. In nucleotides, the CDR3 is TGTGCCAGCAGCTTAGTTAGTCTCGAGCAGTACTTC. Protein: CASSLVSLEQYF.

The chain is built from TRBV6-6 and TRBJ1-4; no clear D. V shed 7 bases and J shed 8 bases, with 14 bases lying between them. This CDR3 spans 13 amino acids. The germline V gene has CDR1 MNHNY and CDR2 SVGAGI (reference sequence). CDR3 sequence (DNA): TGTGCCAGCACCTACTCGGCCGTAGAAAAACTGTTTTTT. Residues: CASTYSAVEKLFF.

The chain is built from TRBV7-9 and TRBJ2-1, with D hard to call. This CDR3 has 14 amino acids. With 6 bases removed from V and 2 bases from J, the gap between germline ends came to 11 bases. Germline V gives CDR1 SEHNR, CDR2 FQNEAQ (reference sequence). For the CDR3, the DNA is TGTGCCAGCAGGGACGCAGGACCCTACAATGAGCAGTTCTTC. Its translation is CASRDAGPYNEQFF.

The V and J genes are TRBV18 and TRBJ2-2; 8 nucleotides match TRBD1. CDR3 length: 16 residues. The V segment lost 6 bases and the J segment 0 bases; nucleotides outside the gene matches: 6. From germline, CDR1 is KGHSH and CDR2 LQKENI. This CDR3 is CASSPPGQANTGELFF. The CDR3, as DNA: TGTGCCAGCTCGCCGCCGGGACAGGCGAACACCGGGGAGCTGTTTTTT.

The V call is TRBV5-1, the J call TRBJ2-1; the D is unclear. The V and J ends lost 0 bases and 6 bases respectively, with 7 bases between them. The CDR3 loop spans 13 amino acids. Germline V gives CDR1 SGHRS, CDR2 YFSETQ. DNA for the CDR3: TGCGCCAGCAGCTTGGCATCTTTCAATGAGCAGTTCTTC. It codes for CASSLASFNEQFF.

This clone turned up a few times. This chain uses TRBV28 with TRBJ2-6, with 10 bases lining up with TRBD1. This CDR3 spans 18 amino acids. Germline CDR1 reads MDHEN; CDR2 reads SYDVKM. V lost 5 bases, J lost 0 bases, and 7 bases stayed unmatched. The CDR3 loop reads CASSPRQGASSGANVLTF. DNA for the CDR3: TGTGCCAGCAGTCCCCGACAGGGGGCTAGCTCTGGGGCCAACGTCCTGACTTTC.

Worth noting for this clone: Other DNA sequences in the same sample also yield this CDR3. The genes are TRBV28 and TRBJ2-2, with 13 bases matching TRBD2. Germline V gene sequence: CDR1 MDHEN, CDR2 SYDVKM. This CDR3 is 15 amino acids long. J lost 6 bases, V lost 5 bases, and 3 bases had no gene match. The CDR3 nucleotides are TGTGCCAGCAGTGGACTAGCGGGAGCGGCCGGGGAGCTGTTTTTT. The encoded protein is CASSGLAGAAGELFF. Full variable domain (remainder filled in from reference TRBV28 and TRBJ2-2): DVKVTQSSRYLVKRTGEKVFLECVQDMDHENMFWYRQDPGLGLRLIYFSYDVKMKEKGDIPEGYSVSREKKERFSLILESASTNQTSMYLCASSGLAGAAGELFFGEGSRLTVL.

This clone was detected only once. The V call is TRBV7-9, the J call TRBJ2-7, with D possibly called TRBD1 or TRBD2 (5 bases each). The ends were cut back, 1 base at V and 6 bases at J, with 10 bases in the middle. Looked up from germline, CDR1 is SEHNR and CDR2 is FQNEAQ (reference sequence). This CDR3 has 13 residues. Here the CDR3 reads CASSLGGASEQYF. CDR3 DNA: TGTGCCAGCAGCTTAGGAGGGGCCTCCGAGCAGTACTTC.

The V call is TRBV7-2, the J call TRBJ2-7; a possible D gene is TRBD2 (6 bases). Germline assignment: CDR1 SGHTA and CDR2 FQGNSA. Trimming left V 5 bases short and J 0 bases short, with 11 bases between. This CDR3 comprises 14 residues. CDR3 nucleotides: TGTGCCAGCAGCAAGGGACTCGGCTCCTACGAGCAGTACTTC. It translates to CASSKGLGSYEQYF.

This chain joins TRBV7-9 and TRBJ1-1; 9 positions agree with TRBD1. The germline CDR1 and CDR2 sequences are SEHNR and FQNEAQ (reference sequence). J was trimmed by 5 bases and V by 4 bases; bases with no gene match: 2. This CDR3 contains 13 residues. CDR3 DNA sequence: TGTGCCAGCAGCTGGACAGGGGAGACTGAAGCTTTCTTT. The encoded protein is CASSWTGETEAFF.

This rearrangement joins TRBV19 to TRBJ2-1; D is ambiguous. Trimming took off 5 bases at V and 0 bases at J, with 8 bases between the two ends. The CDR3 spans 14 residues. In germline, CDR1 is LNHDA, CDR2 SQIVND (reference sequence). The CDR3 loop reads CASSLKNSYNEQFF. In DNA form, the CDR3 reads TGTGCCAGTAGTCTGAAAAACTCCTACAATGAGCAGTTCTTC. Looking up the rest from reference TRBV19 and TRBJ2-1 gives the full variable domain: DGGITQSPKYLFRKEGQNVTLSCEQNLNHDAMYWYRQDPGQGLRLIYYSQIVNDFQKGDIAEGYSVSREKKESFPLTVTSAQKNPTAFYLCASSLKNSYNEQFFGPGTRLTVL.

The chain carries TRBV5-1 and TRBJ2-7; TRBD1 might be the D (6 bases). The CDR3 sequence is 15 residues long. Germline V gene data show CDR1 as SGHRS and CDR2 as YFSETQ. V was pared by 0 bases and J by 2 bases, with 12 bases between. This CDR3 is CASSLALGATYEQYF. In nucleotides, the CDR3 is TGCGCCAGCAGCTTGGCACTGGGGGCTACCTACGAGCAGTACTTC.